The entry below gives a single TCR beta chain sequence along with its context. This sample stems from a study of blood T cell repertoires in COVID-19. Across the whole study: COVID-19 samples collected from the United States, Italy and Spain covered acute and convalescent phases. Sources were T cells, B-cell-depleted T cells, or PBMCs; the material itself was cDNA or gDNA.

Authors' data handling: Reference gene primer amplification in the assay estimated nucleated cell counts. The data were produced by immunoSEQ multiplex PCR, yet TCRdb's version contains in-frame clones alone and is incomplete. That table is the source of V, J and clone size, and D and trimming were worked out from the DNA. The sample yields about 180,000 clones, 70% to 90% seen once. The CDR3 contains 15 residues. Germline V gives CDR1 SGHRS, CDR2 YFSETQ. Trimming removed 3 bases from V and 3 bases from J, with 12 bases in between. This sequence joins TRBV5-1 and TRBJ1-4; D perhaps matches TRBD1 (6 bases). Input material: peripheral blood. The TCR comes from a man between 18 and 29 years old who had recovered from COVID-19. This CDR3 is CASSSSGTPNEKLFF. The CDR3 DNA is TGCGCCAGCAGCTCATCCGGGACACCTAATGAAAAACTGTTTTTT.